This TCR beta chain was identified in a study of shared clonotypes between healthy human individuals. At the level of the study: The donor group consisted of a couple of women and a few men, aged 18 to 49.

Details on this clone: Its specificity is unknown. The same CDR3 arises from other DNA sequences in this sample as well.

Method: immunoSEQ multiplex PCR; TCRdb's copy keeps in-frame clones and lacks some. The sample comprises over 2 million clones, less than 95% of which are singletons, and 0.37% rests with the top ten. Study findings and constraints: As a rule, naive subsets had a larger estimated richness than memory subsets. The sharing of roughly 5% of naive CD4 clonotypes was seen across a handful of donors.

This CDR3 has 14 amino acids. With 5 bases clipped from V and 2 bases from J, the junction kept 6 bases outside the gene matches. CDR1 and CDR2 from the germline V gene are SGHRS and YFSETQ. The TCR originated in a man aged 18 to 30 in good health. Some clones in this sample may be carry-over from other donors' samples. Material for sequencing was naive CD4+ T cells from PBMCs. Regarding subset: CD45RA+ positively selected. This sequence joins TRBV5-1 and TRBJ1-1; 7 nucleotides align to TRBD1. The CDR3 region is CASSLDRVNTEAFF. For the CDR3, the DNA is TGCGCCAGCAGTCTCGACAGGGTTAACACTGAAGCTTTCTTT.